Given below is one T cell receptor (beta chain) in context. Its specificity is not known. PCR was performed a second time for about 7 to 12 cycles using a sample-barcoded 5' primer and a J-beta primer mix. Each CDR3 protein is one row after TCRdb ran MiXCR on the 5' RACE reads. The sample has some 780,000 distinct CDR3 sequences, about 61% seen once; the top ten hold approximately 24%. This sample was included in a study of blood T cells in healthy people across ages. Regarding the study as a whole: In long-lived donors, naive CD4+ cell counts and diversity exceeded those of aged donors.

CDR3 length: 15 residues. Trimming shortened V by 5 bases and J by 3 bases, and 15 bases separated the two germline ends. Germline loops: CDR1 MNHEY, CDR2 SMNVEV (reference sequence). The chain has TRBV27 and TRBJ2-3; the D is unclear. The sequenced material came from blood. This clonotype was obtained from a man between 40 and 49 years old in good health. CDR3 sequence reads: CASSPSPLPTDTQYF. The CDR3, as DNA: TGTGCCAGCAGTCCAAGCCCATTACCGACAGATACGCAGTATTTT.